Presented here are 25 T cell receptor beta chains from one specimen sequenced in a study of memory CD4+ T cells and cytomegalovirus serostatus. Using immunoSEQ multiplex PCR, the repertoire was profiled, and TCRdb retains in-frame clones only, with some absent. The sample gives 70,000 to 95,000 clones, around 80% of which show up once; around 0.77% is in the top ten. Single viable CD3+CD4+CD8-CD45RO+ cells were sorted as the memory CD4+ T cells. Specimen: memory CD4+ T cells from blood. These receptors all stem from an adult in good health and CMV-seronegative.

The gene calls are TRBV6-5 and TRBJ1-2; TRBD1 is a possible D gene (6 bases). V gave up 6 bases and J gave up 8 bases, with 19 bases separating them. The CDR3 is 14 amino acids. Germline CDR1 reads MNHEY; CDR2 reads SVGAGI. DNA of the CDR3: TGTGCCAGCAGCTCCGGGCAGGGGACGGGAGGCTACACCTTC. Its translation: CASSSGQGTGGYTF.

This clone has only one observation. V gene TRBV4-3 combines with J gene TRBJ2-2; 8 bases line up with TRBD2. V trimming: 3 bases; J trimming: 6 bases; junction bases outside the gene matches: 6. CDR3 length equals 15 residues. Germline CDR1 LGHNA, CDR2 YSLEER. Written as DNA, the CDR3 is TGCGCCAGCAGCCAGGGGACTAGATCGGCCGGGGAGCTGTTTTTT. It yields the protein CASSQGTRSAGELFF.

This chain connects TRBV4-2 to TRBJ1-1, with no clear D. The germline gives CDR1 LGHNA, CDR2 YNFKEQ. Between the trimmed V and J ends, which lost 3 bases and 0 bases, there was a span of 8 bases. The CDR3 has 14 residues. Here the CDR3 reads CASSQVTMNTEAFF. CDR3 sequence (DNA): TGTGCCAGCAGCCAGGTTACCATGAACACTGAAGCTTTCTTT.

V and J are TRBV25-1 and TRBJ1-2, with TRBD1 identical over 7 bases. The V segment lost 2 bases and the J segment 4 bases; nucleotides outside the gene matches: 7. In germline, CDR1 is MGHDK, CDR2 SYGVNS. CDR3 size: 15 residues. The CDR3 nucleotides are TGTGCCAGCAGTGAAGATACAGGGGCCTTCTATGGCTACACCTTC. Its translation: CASSEDTGAFYGYTF.

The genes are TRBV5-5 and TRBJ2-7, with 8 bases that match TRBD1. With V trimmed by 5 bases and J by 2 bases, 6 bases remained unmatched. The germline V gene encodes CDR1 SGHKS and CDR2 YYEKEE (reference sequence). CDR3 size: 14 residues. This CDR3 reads CASRPDRGAYEQYF. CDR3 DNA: TGTGCCAGCAGACCCGACAGGGGAGCCTACGAGCAGTACTTC.

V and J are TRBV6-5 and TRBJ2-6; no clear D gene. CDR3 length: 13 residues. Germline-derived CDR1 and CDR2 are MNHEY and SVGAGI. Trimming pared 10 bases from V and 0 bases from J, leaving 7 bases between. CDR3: CATASSGANVLTF. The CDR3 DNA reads TGTGCCACGGCAAGCTCTGGGGCCAACGTCCTGACTTTC.

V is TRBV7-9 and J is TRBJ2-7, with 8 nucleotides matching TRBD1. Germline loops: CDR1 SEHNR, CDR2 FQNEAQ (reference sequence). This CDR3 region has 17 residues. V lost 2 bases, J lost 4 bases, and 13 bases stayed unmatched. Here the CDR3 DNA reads TGTGCCAGCAGCTTAACAAATAGTGGACAGGGTATGTACGAGCAGTACTTC. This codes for CASSLTNSGQGMYEQYF.

The CDR3 DNA reads TGTGCCAGCAGCCCCACTGGTTTGGGGGATCAGCCCCAGCATTTT. Its translation: CASSPTGLGDQPQHF. The rearrangement uses TRBV5-6 and TRBJ1-5; possibly TRBD1 for D (5 bases). This CDR3 is built from 15 residues. V was cut by 4 bases and J by 5 bases, with 16 bases left in between. The V gene's germline CDR1 is SGHDT and CDR2 YYEEEE.

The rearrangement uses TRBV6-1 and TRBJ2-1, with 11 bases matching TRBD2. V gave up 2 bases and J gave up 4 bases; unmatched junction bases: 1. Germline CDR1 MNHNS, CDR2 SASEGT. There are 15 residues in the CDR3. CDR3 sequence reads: CASSELAGGYNEQFF. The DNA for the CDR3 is TGTGCCAGCAGTGAACTAGCGGGGGGATACAATGAGCAGTTCTTC.

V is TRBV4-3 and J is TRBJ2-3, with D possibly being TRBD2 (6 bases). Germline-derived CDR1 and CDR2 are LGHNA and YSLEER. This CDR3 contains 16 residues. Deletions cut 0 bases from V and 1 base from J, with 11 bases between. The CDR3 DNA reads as TGCGCCAGCAGCCAAGATTCTGGAGGGGGCACAGATACGCAGTATTTT. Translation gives CASSQDSGGGTDTQYF.

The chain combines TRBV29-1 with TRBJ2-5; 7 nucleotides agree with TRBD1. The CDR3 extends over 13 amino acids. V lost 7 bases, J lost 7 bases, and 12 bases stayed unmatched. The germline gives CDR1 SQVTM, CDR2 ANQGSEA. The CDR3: CSGSEDRTGTQYF. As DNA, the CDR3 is TGCAGCGGATCGGAGGACAGGACGGGGACCCAGTACTTC. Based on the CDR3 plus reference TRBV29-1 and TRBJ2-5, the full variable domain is SAVISQKPSRDICQRGTSLTIQCQVDSQVTMMFWYRQQPGQSLTLIATANQGSEATYESGFVIDKFPISRPNLTFSTLTVSNMSPEDSSIYLCSGSEDRTGTQYFGPGTRLLVL.

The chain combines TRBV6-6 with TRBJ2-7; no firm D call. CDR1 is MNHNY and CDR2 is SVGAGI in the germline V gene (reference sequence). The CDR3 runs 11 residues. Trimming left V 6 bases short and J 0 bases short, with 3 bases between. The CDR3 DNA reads TGTGCCAGCAGCCCCTCCTACGAGCAGTACTTC. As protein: CASSPSYEQYF.

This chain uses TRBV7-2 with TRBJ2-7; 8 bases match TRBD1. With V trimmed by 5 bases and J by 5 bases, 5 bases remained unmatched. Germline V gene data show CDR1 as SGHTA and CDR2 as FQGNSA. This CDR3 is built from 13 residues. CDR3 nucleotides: TGTGCCAGCAGCCCCGACAGGGGTCACGAGCAGTACTTC. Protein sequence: CASSPDRGHEQYF. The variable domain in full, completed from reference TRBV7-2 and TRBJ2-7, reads GAGVSQSPSNKVTEKGKDVELRCDPISGHTALYWYRQSLGQGLEFLIYFQGNSAPDKSGLPSDRFSAERTGGSVSTLTIQRTQQEDSAVYLCASSPDRGHEQYFGPGTRLTVT.

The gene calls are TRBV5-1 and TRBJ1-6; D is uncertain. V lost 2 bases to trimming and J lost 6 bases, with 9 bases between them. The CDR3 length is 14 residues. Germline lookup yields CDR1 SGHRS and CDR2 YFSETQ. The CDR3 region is CASSFELTNSPLHF. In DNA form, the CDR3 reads TGCGCCAGCAGCTTTGAACTTACTAATTCACCCCTCCACTTT.

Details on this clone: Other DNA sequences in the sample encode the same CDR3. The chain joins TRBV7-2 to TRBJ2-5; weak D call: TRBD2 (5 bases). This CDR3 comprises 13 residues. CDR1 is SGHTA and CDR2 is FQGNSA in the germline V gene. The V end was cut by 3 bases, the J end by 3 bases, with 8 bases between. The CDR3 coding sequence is TGTGCCAGCAGCTTTGCCGGGGAAGAGACCCAGTACTTC. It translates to CASSFAGEETQYF.

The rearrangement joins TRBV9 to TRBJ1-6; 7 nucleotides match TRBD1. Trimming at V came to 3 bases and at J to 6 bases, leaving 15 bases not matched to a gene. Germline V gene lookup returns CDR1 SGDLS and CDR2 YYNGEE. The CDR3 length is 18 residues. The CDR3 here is CASSAQAGTVGGNSPLHF. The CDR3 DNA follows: TGTGCCAGCAGCGCCCAGGCCGGGACAGTAGGAGGTAATTCACCCCTCCACTTT.

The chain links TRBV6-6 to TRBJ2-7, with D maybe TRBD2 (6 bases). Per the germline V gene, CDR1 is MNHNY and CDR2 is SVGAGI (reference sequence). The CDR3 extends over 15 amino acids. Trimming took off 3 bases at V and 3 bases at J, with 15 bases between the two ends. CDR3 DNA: TGTGCCAGCAGTTATCAGCCAGGAGGGTACTACGAGCAGTACTTC. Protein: CASSYQPGGYYEQYF.

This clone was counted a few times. CDR3 region: CASSESRDSYGYTF. The CDR3 DNA reads as TGTGCCAGCAGTGAAAGCCGGGACAGCTATGGCTACACCTTC. The V gene is TRBV2, the J gene TRBJ1-2, with 7 bases that match TRBD1. CDR3 length equals 14 residues. Germline V CDR1 and CDR2: SNHLY, FYNNEI. V was clipped by 2 bases and J by 4 bases; unmatched bases: 4.

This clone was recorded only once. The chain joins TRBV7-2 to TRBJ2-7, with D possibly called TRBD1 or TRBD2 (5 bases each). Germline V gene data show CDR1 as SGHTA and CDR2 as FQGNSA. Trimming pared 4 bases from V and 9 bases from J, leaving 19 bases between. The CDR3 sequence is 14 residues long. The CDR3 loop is CASSYSGAPTVQYF. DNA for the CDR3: TGTGCCAGCAGCTACTCCGGGGCCCCTACGGTGCAGTACTTC. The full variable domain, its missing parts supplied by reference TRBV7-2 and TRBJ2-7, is GAGVSQSPSNKVTEKGKDVELRCDPISGHTALYWYRQSLGQGLEFLIYFQGNSAPDKSGLPSDRFSAERTGGSVSTLTIQRTQQEDSAVYLCASSYSGAPTVQYFGPGTRLTVT.

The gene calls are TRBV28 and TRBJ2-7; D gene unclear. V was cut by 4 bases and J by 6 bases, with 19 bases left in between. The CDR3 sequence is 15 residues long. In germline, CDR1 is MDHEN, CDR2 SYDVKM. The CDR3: CASSYPPTGVREQYF. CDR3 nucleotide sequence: TGTGCCAGCAGTTACCCACCTACGGGTGTACGCGAGCAGTACTTC.

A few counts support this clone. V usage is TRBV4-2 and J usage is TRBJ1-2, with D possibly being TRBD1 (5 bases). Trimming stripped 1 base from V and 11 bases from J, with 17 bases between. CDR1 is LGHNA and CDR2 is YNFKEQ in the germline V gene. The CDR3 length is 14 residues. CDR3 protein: CASSQVLGEFGYTF. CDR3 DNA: TGTGCCAGCAGCCAAGTGTTAGGGGAATTCGGATACACCTTC.

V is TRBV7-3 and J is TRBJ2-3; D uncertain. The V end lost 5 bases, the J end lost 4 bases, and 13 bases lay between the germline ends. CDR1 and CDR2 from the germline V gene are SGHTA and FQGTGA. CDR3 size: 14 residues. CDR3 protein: CASSAQSFPDTQYF. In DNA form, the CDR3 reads TGTGCCAGCAGCGCCCAATCATTTCCAGATACGCAGTATTTT.

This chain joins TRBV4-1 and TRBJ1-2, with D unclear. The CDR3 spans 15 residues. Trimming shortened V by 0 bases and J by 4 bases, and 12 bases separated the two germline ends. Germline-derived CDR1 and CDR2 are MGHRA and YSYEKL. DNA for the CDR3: TGCGCCAGCAGCCAAGAAAAGTTAGGCGTCTATGGCTACACCTTC. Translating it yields CASSQEKLGVYGYTF.

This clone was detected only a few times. CDR3 region: CASSIRQGVFNTEAFF. The CDR3, as DNA: TGTGCCAGTAGTATTCGACAGGGGGTATTTAACACTGAAGCTTTCTTT. J is TRBJ1-1 and V is TRBV19, with TRBD1 identical over 9 bases. Germline CDR1 reads LNHDA; CDR2 reads SQIVND (reference sequence). There are 16 residues in the CDR3. Trimming took 3 bases from V and 2 from J; bases not matched to a gene: 7.

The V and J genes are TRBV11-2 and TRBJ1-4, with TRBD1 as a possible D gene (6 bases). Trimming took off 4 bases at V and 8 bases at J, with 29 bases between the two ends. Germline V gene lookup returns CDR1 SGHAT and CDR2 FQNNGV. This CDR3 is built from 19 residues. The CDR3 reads CASSSRLFRYTGAREKLFF. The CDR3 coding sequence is TGTGCCAGCAGCTCCCGACTTTTTCGATATACGGGGGCGAGGGAAAAACTGTTTTTT.